This passage covers 30 T cell receptor beta chains from one sample sequenced in a study of CD8+CD57+ T cells in acquired aplastic anemia. CD8+CD57+ cell expansion, shown by flow cytometry, had occurred in the patients selected for sequencing. Profiles of TCR beta VDJ and CDR3 were generated from a genomic DNA template. Each CDR3 protein gets one entry after TCRdb re-called the reads with MiXCR. Here the sample spans approximately 190,000 distinct CDR3 sequences, less than 60% being singletons. Sequencing was performed on sorted CD4+, CD8+, or CD8+CD57+ T cells (not recorded which) from PBMCs. The receptors derive from a human donor with aplastic anemia.

The rearrangement links TRBV4-2 to TRBJ1-6, with 7 positions matching TRBD1. From germline, CDR1 is LGHNA and CDR2 YNFKEQ. The V gene end was trimmed by 4 bases and the J gene end by 7 bases; junction bases not matched to a gene: 10. The CDR3 runs 16 residues. The CDR3 loop is CASSLVSQGPNSPLHF. The CDR3 DNA reads TGTGCCAGCAGCCTCGTTTCACAGGGGCCGAATTCACCCCTCCACTTT.

This chain uses TRBV10-3 with TRBJ2-5; D unresolved. Per the germline V gene, CDR1 is ENHRY and CDR2 is SYGVKD. CDR3 size: 16 residues. V lost 10 bases and J lost 5, with 26 bases in between. The CDR3 DNA follows: TGTGCCAGCAGCCTGAGTCGGACGGTTCGGAGTGAGACCCAGTACTTC. Translated, it gives CASSLSRTVRSETQYF.

V is TRBV6-1 and J is TRBJ1-1; D remains ambiguous. Germline CDR1 and CDR2: MNHNS and SASEGT. V was clipped by 7 bases and J by 0 bases, with 12 bases between them. This CDR3 is 14 amino acids long. CDR3 sequence: CASTTGGLNTEAFF. CDR3 DNA: TGTGCCAGCACGACGGGAGGTTTGAACACTGAAGCTTTCTTT.

This clonotype appeared a few times. The chain's CDR3 is CASSLGQEQFF. The DNA for the CDR3 is TGTGCCAGCAGCCTAGGACAGGAGCAGTTCTTC. The chain uses TRBV3-1 and TRBJ2-1, with a weak D call TRBD1 (6 bases). Looked up from germline, CDR1 is LGHDT and CDR2 is YNNKEL (reference sequence). This CDR3 spans 11 amino acids. Trimming left V 4 bases short and J 10 bases short, with 8 bases between.

In this sample, this clonotype turned up many times. The V and J genes are TRBV7-2 and TRBJ1-4, with unresolved D. The ends were cut back, 3 bases at V and 6 bases at J, with 11 bases in the middle. Germline CDR1 SGHTA, CDR2 FQGNSA. The CDR3 has 14 residues. The CDR3 loop reads CASSLTTGDEKLFF. In DNA form, the CDR3 reads TGTGCCAGCAGCTTGACGACCGGGGATGAAAAACTGTTTTTT.

This clonotype came up a few times. This chain uses TRBV10-1 with TRBJ1-1; D is perhaps TRBD1 (6 bases). The ends were cut back, 5 bases at V and 4 bases at J, with 17 bases in the middle. Germline CDR1 WNHNN, CDR2 SYGVQD (reference sequence). The CDR3 has 15 residues. The CDR3 loop reads CASSPGHPSITEAFF. CDR3 DNA sequence: TGCGCCAGCAGTCCGGGACACCCTAGTATCACTGAAGCTTTCTTT.

The chain is built from TRBV30 and TRBJ1-2, with TRBD1 as a possible D gene (6 bases). V was clipped by 5 bases and J by 8 bases, with 18 bases between them. Germline V gene lookup returns CDR1 GTSNPN and CDR2 SVGIG (reference sequence). The CDR3 consists of 13 residues. The CDR3 region has the DNA TGTGCCTGGCGCTACGGGGGCCGAGGAGGCTACACCTTC. Residues: CAWRYGGRGGYTF.

V gene TRBV5-8 combines with J gene TRBJ1-4; TRBD1 matches 11 bases. The CDR3 runs 15 residues. J lost 7 bases, V lost 3 bases, and 5 bases had no gene match. Germline CDR1 SGHTS, CDR2 YDEGEE. CDR3 region: CASSSRTGGIEKLFF. Written as DNA, the CDR3 is TGTGCCAGCAGCTCCCGGACAGGGGGCATTGAAAAACTGTTTTTT.

Ten or more counts support this clonotype. V is TRBV20-1 and J is TRBJ1-6, with TRBD1 as a possible D gene (6 bases). The CDR3 loop spans 14 amino acids. Trimming took off 6 bases at V and 7 bases at J, with 16 bases between the two ends. The germline V gene has CDR1 DFQATT and CDR2 SNEGSKA (reference sequence). CDR3 in DNA: TGCAGTGCCAGTCTAGGGGGGGGAAATTCACCCCTCCACTTT. It encodes CSASLGGGNSPLHF.

This chain's CDR3 is CASSLRWGQGLSEAFF. CDR3 coding DNA: TGTGCCAGCAGCTTAAGGTGGGGACAGGGGTTGAGTGAAGCTTTCTTT. The J gene is TRBJ1-1, the V gene TRBV11-2; TRBD1 agrees at 10 bases. With V trimmed by 2 bases and J by 7 bases, 10 bases remained unmatched. Germline CDR1 SGHAT, CDR2 FQNNGV. The CDR3 contains 16 residues.

CDR3 sequence (DNA): TGTGCTAGTGGTTACGAGACCTGGGATACCGGGGAGCTGTTTTTT. Its translation: CASGYETWDTGELFF. V is TRBV12-5 and J is TRBJ2-2; D call uncertain. The CDR3 spans 15 residues. Trimming took 4 bases from V and 5 from J, leaving 14 bases between them. Germline V gives CDR1 LGHNT, CDR2 FRNRAP.

This clonotype was detected a few times. The rearrangement joins TRBV7-9 to TRBJ2-7; a possible D gene is TRBD2 (6 bases). This CDR3 region has 15 residues. Trimming left V 3 bases short and J 2 bases short, with 14 bases between. The germline CDR1 and CDR2 sequences are SEHNR and FQNEAQ (reference sequence). The CDR3 DNA sequence: TGTGCCAGCAGCTTGGGGCCGGGAGATACCTACGAGCAGTACTTC. This gives the protein CASSLGPGDTYEQYF. The variable domain in full, completed from reference TRBV7-9 and TRBJ2-7, reads DTGVSQNPRHKITKRGQNVTFRCDPISEHNRLYWYRQTLGQGPEFLTYFQNEAQLEKSRLLSDRFSAERPKGSFSTLEIQRTEQGDSAMYLCASSLGPGDTYEQYFGPGTRLTVT.

The gene calls are TRBV15 and TRBJ2-5; 11 bases agree with TRBD2. The germline gives CDR1 LNHNV, CDR2 YYDKDF (reference sequence). The CDR3 totals 17 residues. Trimming took 0 bases from V and 4 from J; bases not matched to a gene: 7. CDR3 nucleotides: TGTGCCACCAGCAGAGAGGGACTAGCGGTTTCATCAGAGACCCAGTACTTC. Translating it yields CATSREGLAVSSETQYF.

This clonotype was seen ten or more times. This rearrangement joins TRBV11-3 to TRBJ1-4; no clear D gene. The CDR3 length is 13 residues. Trimming cost V 5 bases and J 5 bases, with 9 bases left between them. The germline CDR1 and CDR2 sequences are SGHNT and YENEEA. CDR3 loop: CASSPLGNEKLFF. CDR3 sequence (DNA): TGTGCCAGCAGCCCGTTAGGGAATGAAAAACTGTTTTTT.

The chain couples TRBV10-3 to TRBJ1-6; D is perhaps TRBD1 (6 bases). V shed 3 bases and J shed 10 bases, with 13 bases lying between them. The CDR3 covers 14 residues. The germline V gene encodes CDR1 ENHRY and CDR2 SYGVKD. The CDR3 DNA sequence: TGTGCCATCAGTGACCCGACAGGCCAGTCACCCCTCCACTTT. Protein sequence: CAISDPTGQSPLHF.

This clonotype was observed at least ten times. The chain combines TRBV6-1 with TRBJ1-5; D remains unclear. Trimming removed 3 bases from V and 9 bases from J, with 9 bases in between. The length of the CDR3 is 12 residues. Germline CDR1 and CDR2: MNHNS and SASEGT. CDR3 residues: CASSEAGWPQHF. For the CDR3, the DNA is TGTGCCAGCAGTGAGGCAGGATGGCCCCAGCATTTT.

CDR3 nucleotide sequence: TGTGCCAGCAGCGCGCGGGACTTAGCTTACGAGCAGTACTTC. It specifies CASSARDLAYEQYF. The gene calls are TRBV9 and TRBJ2-7, with D tentatively TRBD2 (6 bases). This CDR3 has 14 residues. Germline CDR1 and CDR2: SGDLS and YYNGEE. V was clipped by 3 bases and J by 4 bases, with 14 bases between them.

This clonotype was seen many times. This chain joins TRBV12-3 or TRBV12-4 and TRBJ1-1, with a weak D call TRBD1 (5 bases). Trimming pared 7 bases from V and 1 base from J, leaving 13 bases between. This CDR3 comprises 14 residues. The chain's CDR3 is CASTNRLSNTEAFF. DNA of the CDR3: TGTGCCAGCACCAACAGGCTTTCGAACACTGAAGCTTTCTTT.

The chain uses TRBV7-8 and TRBJ2-7, with D tentatively TRBD2 (5 bases). CDR1 is SGHVS and CDR2 is FQNEAQ in the germline V gene. Trimming left V 1 base short and J 6 bases short, with 10 bases between. The CDR3 runs to 13 residues. In DNA, the CDR3 is TGTGCCAGCAGCTTAGGACGAGGAGGCGAGCAGTACTTC. Its protein is CASSLGRGGEQYF.

The chain joins TRBV2 to TRBJ2-3, with TRBD1 matching 11 bases. This CDR3 spans 14 amino acids. The ends lost 5 bases at V and 4 bases at J; junction bases unmatched: 2. The germline CDR1 and CDR2 sequences are SNHLY and FYNNEI. CDR3 DNA sequence: TGTGCCAGCAGTAGGACAGGGGGCGCAGATACGCAGTATTTT. This codes for CASSRTGGADTQYF.

This clonotype was observed once. One end of the junction does not line up with germline, which may come from a read error. The chain links TRBV3-1 to TRBJ2-7, with a tentative D call TRBD2 (5 bases). The germline CDR1 and CDR2 sequences are LGHDT and YNNKEL (reference sequence). CDR3 length: 16 amino acids. CDR3 sequence: CAGSQPSSTLKYEQYF. The DNA for the CDR3 is TGTGCCGGCAGCCAACCGTCTAGCACCTTGAAATACGAGCAGTACTTC.

For this clonotype: A much larger clone differs from this one at a single base, so this may be a read error. The V call is TRBV7-3, the J call TRBJ2-6, with 9 bases lining up with TRBD1. Germline V gives CDR1 SGHTA, CDR2 FQGTGA. This CDR3 has 18 residues. Trimming removed 6 bases from V and 0 bases from J; junction bases left unmatched: 9. Written as DNA, the CDR3 is TGTGCCAGCAGTCTAACAGGGGGCTCTCGCTCTGGGGCCAACGTCCTGACTTTC. Encoded protein: CASSLTGGSRSGANVLTF.

This clonotype turned up a few times. The chain recombines TRBV24-1 with TRBJ2-5, with 13 positions matching TRBD2. The CDR3 extends over 16 amino acids. Trimming cost V 3 bases and J 2 bases; bases outside gene matches: 2. Per germline, CDR1 KGHDR and CDR2 SFDVKD. The CDR3 nucleotides read TGTGCCACCAGTGATCCGGGACTAGCGGGACAAGAGACCCAGTACTTC. The encoded protein is CATSDPGLAGQETQYF.

V usage is TRBV5-1 and J usage is TRBJ1-2; 8 nucleotides match TRBD1. J gave up 4 bases and V 4 bases, and 12 bases lay outside the gene matches. The CDR3 consists of 16 residues. Per the germline V gene, CDR1 is SGHRS and CDR2 is YFSETQ. This CDR3 reads CASSPVDRALGYGYTF. CDR3 nucleotide sequence: TGCGCCAGCAGCCCAGTGGACAGGGCCCTTGGCTATGGCTACACCTTC.

The chain has TRBV15 and TRBJ1-1, with unresolved D. There are 13 residues in the CDR3. Trimming left V 5 bases short and J 1 base short, with 8 bases between. Germline-derived CDR1 and CDR2 are LNHNV and YYDKDF (reference sequence). The CDR3 nucleotides read TGTGCCACCAGCTGGGGTACGAACACTGAAGCTTTCTTT. It specifies CATSWGTNTEAFF.

This clonotype was found a few times. This sequence joins TRBV20-1 and TRBJ2-7, with TRBD2 matching 10 bases. After removal of 0 bases from V and 1 base from J, the junction contained 6 bases not matched to a gene. Per the germline V gene, CDR1 is DFQATT and CDR2 is SNEGSKA (reference sequence). The CDR3 has 16 amino acids. This CDR3 reads CSARDPTSGVSYEQYF. The CDR3 DNA reads as TGCAGTGCTAGAGACCCTACTAGCGGGGTGTCCTACGAGCAGTACTTC.

This chain links TRBV6-1 with TRBJ1-4; TRBD1 agrees at 9 bases. Germline trimming cut 6 bases from V and 8 bases from J; bases unmatched to any gene: 10. Per germline, CDR1 MNHNS and CDR2 SASEGT. The CDR3 spans 15 residues. The CDR3 DNA sequence: TGTGCCAGCAGCCCTCGGACAGGGGCGGGGGAAAAACTGTTTTTT. This sequence encodes CASSPRTGAGEKLFF.

A remark on this clonotype: A junction end diverges from the germline sequence, so it may reflect a read error. This chain joins TRBV19 and TRBJ1-1; D remains unclear. This CDR3 contains 11 residues. Germline V lookup: CDR1 LNHDA, CDR2 SQIVND (reference sequence). Written as DNA, the CDR3 is TGTTCCAGTACGGGGAACACTGAAGCTTTCTTT. Translation: CSSTGNTEAFF.

This rearrangement joins TRBV20-1 to TRBJ1-6; D is undetermined. The CDR3 consists of 12 residues. Between the trimmed V and J ends, which lost 4 bases and 7 bases, there was a span of 8 bases. The germline V gene has CDR1 DFQATT and CDR2 SNEGSKA (reference sequence). For the CDR3, the DNA is TGCAGTGCTACCAGCCAAAATTCACCCCTCCACTTT. Translated: CSATSQNSPLHF.

V is TRBV7-9 and J is TRBJ2-1, with TRBD1 as a possible D gene (5 bases). V was trimmed by 5 bases and J by 9 bases, leaving 14 bases between them. The CDR3 is 13 residues long. Germline V gene lookup returns CDR1 SEHNR and CDR2 FQNEAQ (reference sequence). CDR3 amino acids: CASSQGTFGEQFF. DNA for the CDR3: TGTGCCAGCAGCCAGGGCACCTTTGGTGAGCAGTTCTTC.